The subject of this entry is one T cell receptor (beta chain). Other nucleotide sequences from this sample produce the same CDR3. The data are from a study of OX40 agonist ivuxolimab in advanced cancers. Libraries were prepared by immunoSEQ multiplex PCR; TCRdb keeps only in-frame clonotypes and omits some of them. The profile shows approximately 61,000 clones, approximately 89% of them singletons. This CDR3 spans 16 amino acids. Germline CDR1 and CDR2: SQVTM and ANQGSEA. V trimming: 2 bases; J trimming: 3 bases; junction bases outside the gene matches: 12. This specimen was CD4+ or CD8+ T cells sorted from blood, taken in a trial of the OX40 agonist ivuxolimab. This receptor was taken from an adult with an advanced solid tumor such as melanoma, head and neck, liver or kidney cancer. The V call is TRBV29-1, the J call TRBJ1-2, with 7 bases lining up with TRBD1. The CDR3 protein is CSVESRDRVYDYGYTF. CDR3 bases: TGCAGCGTTGAATCTCGTGACAGGGTATATGACTATGGCTACACCTTC.